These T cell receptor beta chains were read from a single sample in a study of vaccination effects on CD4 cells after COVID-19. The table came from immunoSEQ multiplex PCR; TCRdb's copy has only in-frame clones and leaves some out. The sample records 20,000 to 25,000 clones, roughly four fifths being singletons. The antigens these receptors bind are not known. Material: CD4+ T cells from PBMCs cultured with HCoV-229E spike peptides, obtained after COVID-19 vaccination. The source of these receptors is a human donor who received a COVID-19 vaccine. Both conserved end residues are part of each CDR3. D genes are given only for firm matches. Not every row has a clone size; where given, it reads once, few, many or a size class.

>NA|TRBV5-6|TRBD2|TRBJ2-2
CASSSLGLAGGPGELFF
TGTGCCAGCAGCTCACTAGGACTAGCGGGAGGGCCCGGGGAGCTGTTTTTT
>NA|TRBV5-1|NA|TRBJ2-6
CASSLVAARGANVLTF
TGCGCCAGCAGCTTGGTTGCGGCGAGGGGGGCCAACGTCCTGACTTTC
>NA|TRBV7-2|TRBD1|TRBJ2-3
CASSWRDRGDTQYF
TGTGCCAGCAGCTGGCGGGACAGGGGAGATACGCAGTATTTT
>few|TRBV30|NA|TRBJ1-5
CAWSGGPQPQHF
TGTGCCTGGAGTGGGGGGCCCCAGCCCCAGCATTTT
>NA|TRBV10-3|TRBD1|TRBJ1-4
CATLGSDRGDEKLFF
TGTGCCACTTTGGGATCAGACAGGGGAGATGAAAAACTGTTTTTT
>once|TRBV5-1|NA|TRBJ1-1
CASTPSGTGQAFF
TGCGCCAGCACCCCCTCCGGAACAGGGCAAGCTTTCTTT
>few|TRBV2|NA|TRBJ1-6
CASSGTELNSPLHF
TGTGCCAGCAGTGGGACGGAGCTTAATTCACCCCTCCACTTT
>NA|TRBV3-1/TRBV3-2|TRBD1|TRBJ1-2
CASSPVQKTGGYGYTF
TGTGCCAGCAGCCCGGTCCAAAAGACAGGGGGGTATGGCTACACCTTC
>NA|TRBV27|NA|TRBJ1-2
CASSLSGAGRSDGYTF
TGTGCCAGCAGTTTATCAGGGGCCGGGAGGTCGGATGGCTACACCTTC
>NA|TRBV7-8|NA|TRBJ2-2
CASSPRPSGQHLGTGELFF
TGTGCCAGCAGCCCGAGACCGTCCGGACAGCACCTGGGCACCGGGGAGCTGTTTTTT
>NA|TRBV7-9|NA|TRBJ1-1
CASSLQWTDPSRMNTEAFF
TGTGCCAGCAGCCTGCAGTGGACAGATCCCTCCCGCATGAACACTGAAGCTTTCTTT
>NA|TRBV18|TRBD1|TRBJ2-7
CASSQKQGATYEQYF
TGTGCCAGCTCACAAAAACAGGGGGCTACCTACGAGCAGTACTTC
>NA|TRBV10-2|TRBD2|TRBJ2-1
CASSEGLAGGRNRDNEQFF
TGCGCCAGCAGTGAGGGGCTAGCGGGGGGCAGGAACCGGGACAATGAGCAGTTCTTC
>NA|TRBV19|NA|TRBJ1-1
CASSMGRNTEAFF
TGTGCCAGTAGTATGGGCCGGAACACTGAAGCTTTCTTT
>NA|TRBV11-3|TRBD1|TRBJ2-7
CASSLTGYEQYF
TGTGCCAGCAGCTTGACAGGGTACGAGCAGTACTTC
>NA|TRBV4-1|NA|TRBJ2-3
CASSRLARLSSSTDTQYF
TGCGCCAGCAGTAGGCTAGCGCGACTCTCATCTAGCACAGATACGCAGTATTTT
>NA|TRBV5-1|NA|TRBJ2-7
CASSNSYGDFDEQYF
TGCGCCAGCAGCAATAGTTATGGGGATTTCGACGAGCAGTACTTC
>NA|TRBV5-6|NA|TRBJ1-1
CASSLVGSWSTEAFF
TGTGCCAGCAGCTTGGTCGGGTCCTGGAGTACTGAAGCTTTCTTT
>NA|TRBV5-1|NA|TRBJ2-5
CASSLDPGPIETQYF
TGCGCCAGCAGCTTGGATCCGGGCCCCATAGAGACCCAGTACTTC
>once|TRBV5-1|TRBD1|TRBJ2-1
CASTGTASYNEQFF
TGCGCCAGCACCGGGACAGCGAGTTACAATGAGCAGTTCTTC
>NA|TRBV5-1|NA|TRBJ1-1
CASSLGHGFDEAFF
TGCGCCAGCAGCTTGGGGCACGGCTTTGATGAAGCTTTCTTT
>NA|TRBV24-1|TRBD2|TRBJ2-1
CATSSRLAGGGWNEQFF
TGTGCCACCAGTTCCCGACTAGCGGGGGGGGGATGGAATGAGCAGTTCTTC
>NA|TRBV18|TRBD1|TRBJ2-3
CASSRDRGQRGGRDTQYF
TGTGCCAGCTCACGCGACAGGGGGCAGCGGGGCGGACGTGATACGCAGTATTTT